This T cell receptor (beta chain) was sequenced in a study of shared clonotypes between healthy human individuals. When samples were unsorted, 70 million to 95 million PBMCs were used for genomic DNA. The germline V and J ends were trimmed by 4 bases and 5 bases, with 14 bases remaining between them. Per the germline V gene, CDR1 is SEHNR and CDR2 is FQNEAQ (reference sequence). The CDR3 is made up of 14 amino acids. Using immunoSEQ multiplex PCR, the repertoire was profiled, and TCRdb retains in-frame clones only, with some absent. The sample lists fewer than 600,000 clones; around 79% were seen once.

This receptor was identified in a woman between 35 and 50 years old in good health. Some clones in this sample may be carry-over from other donors' samples. The chain carries TRBV7-9 and TRBJ1-1, with D possibly being TRBD1 (5 bases). The material sequenced was PBMCs. CDR3 amino acids: CASSSSGTETEAFF. Written as DNA, the CDR3 is TGTGCCAGCAGCTCCTCCGGGACGGAGACTGAAGCTTTCTTT.